A selection of T cell receptor beta chains follows, all from one sample in a study of blood T cell repertoires in COVID-19. The assay was immunoSEQ multiplex PCR, and TCRdb's table has in-frame clones only and misses some. This table holds 100,000 to 150,000 clones, 88% found once. The material sequenced was peripheral blood. The receptors stem from a man aged 70-80 years with active COVID-19. Each CDR3 is given with its conserved first and last residue. A D gene is named only where the DNA matches it firmly. The size field is filled for only some rows; it gives once, few, many or a size class.

clone_size d_call j_call v_call cdr3_aa cdr3_nt
NA TRBD2 TRBJ2-2 TRBV5-4 CASSSASGRNTGELFF TGTGCCAGCAGCTCGGCTAGCGGGAGAAACACCGGGGAGCTGTTTTTT
NA NA TRBJ2-7 TRBV19 CASSISGISYEQYF TGTGCCAGTAGTATATCGGGGATTTCCTACGAGCAGTACTTC
NA TRBD1 TRBJ2-7 TRBV6-2/TRBV6-3 CASSYSRTGGNYEQYF TGTGCCAGCAGTTACTCGCGGACAGGAGGAAACTACGAGCAGTACTTC
NA NA TRBJ1-5 TRBV28 CASTTRQGSNQPQHF TGTGCCAGCACCACCCGCCAGGGCAGCAATCAGCCCCAGCATTTT
few TRBD1 TRBJ2-7 TRBV5-1 CASSWDRGQFYEQYF TGCGCCAGCAGCTGGGACAGGGGCCAATTCTACGAGCAGTACTTC
NA TRBD1 TRBJ1-6 TRBV7-2 CASSPWGTGSTPLHF TGTGCCAGCAGCCCTTGGGGGACAGGGTCGACACCCCTCCACTTT
NA TRBD1 TRBJ1-2 TRBV19 CASNPTGVNYGYTF TGTGCCAGTAACCCGACAGGGGTTAACTATGGCTACACCTTC
NA TRBD1 TRBJ1-2 TRBV5-5 CASSLDLDRRIGYTF TGTGCCAGCAGCTTGGATTTGGACAGGAGGATCGGCTACACCTTC
once TRBD1 TRBJ2-7 TRBV6-5 CASRPDRGRDEQYF TGTGCCAGCAGGCCCGACAGGGGGCGCGACGAGCAGTACTTC
NA TRBD1 TRBJ1-4 TRBV7-2 CASSSSGTGAKLFF TGTGCCAGCAGCTCATCCGGGACAGGGGCCAAACTGTTTTTT
NA NA TRBJ2-3 TRBV27 CASRVTSSTDTQYF TGTGCCAGCAGAGTTACTAGTAGCACAGATACGCAGTATTTT
once NA TRBJ2-7 TRBV28 CASSSRVGEQYF TGTGCCAGCAGTTCCAGGGTGGGCGAGCAGTACTTC
NA NA TRBJ2-5 TRBV2 CASSASVGGAGGETQYF TGTGCCAGCAGTGCCTCAGTTGGGGGGGCCGGCGGCGAGACCCAGTACTTC
NA NA TRBJ1-6 TRBV10-2 CASSPNSPLHF TGCGCCAGCAGCCCGAATTCACCCCTCCACTTT
NA TRBD1 TRBJ2-4 TRBV4-1 CASSQDSGGWRNIQYF TGCGCCAGCAGCCAAGATTCAGGGGGCTGGAGAAACATTCAGTACTTC
NA NA TRBJ2-2 TRBV5-1 CASSLGLANTGELFF TGCGCCAGCAGCTTGGGGCTAGCCAACACCGGGGAGCTGTTTTTT
NA NA TRBJ1-5 TRBV28 CASSSPSRGYSNQPQHF TGTGCCAGCAGTAGTCCGTCCCGGGGTTATAGCAATCAGCCCCAGCATTTT
NA NA TRBJ2-1 TRBV25-1 CASSEGGYNEQFF TGTGCCAGCAGTGAGGGGGGATACAATGAGCAGTTCTTC
few NA TRBJ1-1 TRBV5-1 CASSLVGGLNTEAFF TGCGCCAGCAGCTTGGTGGGCGGGCTGAACACTGAAGCTTTCTTT
NA NA TRBJ2-5 TRBV11-2 CASSLGLGLGETQYF TGTGCCAGCAGCTTAGGCTTGGGCCTCGGAGAGACCCAGTACTTC
NA TRBD2 TRBJ2-3 TRBV2 CASSDKREFADTQYF TGTGCCAGCAGTGATAAGCGGGAGTTCGCAGATACGCAGTATTTT
NA TRBD2 TRBJ2-1 TRBV25-1 CASSEPGGGPRYNEQFF TGTGCCAGCAGTGAACCGGGCGGGGGGCCGCGATACAATGAGCAGTTCTTC
once NA TRBJ2-2 TRBV6-4 CATHGETGKLFF TGTGCCACCCACGGGGAGACCGGGAAGCTGTTTTTT
NA TRBD2 TRBJ2-1 TRBV6-2/TRBV6-3 CASSMGLAGVREQFF TGTGCCAGCAGTATGGGACTAGCGGGAGTTCGGGAGCAGTTCTTC
NA NA TRBJ2-1 TRBV21-1 CASSKETSGRNEQFF TGTGCCAGCAGCAAAGAAACTAGCGGGAGAAATGAGCAGTTCTTC
NA NA TRBJ2-2 TRBV11-3 CASSLYTGELFF TGTGCCAGCAGCCTCTACACCGGGGAGCTGTTTTTT
NA NA TRBJ1-4 TRBV27 CASSSEGRGGEKLFF TGTGCCAGCAGTTCAGAGGGACGCGGGGGTGAAAAACTGTTTTTT
NA NA TRBJ2-7 TRBV7-9 CASRPRGDPSYEQYF TGTGCCAGCAGACCCCGCGGGGATCCCTCCTACGAGCAGTACTTC
NA TRBD1 TRBJ2-7 TRBV5-1 CASSISPGQGSYEQYF TGCGCCAGCAGCATCAGCCCGGGACAGGGTTCCTACGAGCAGTACTTC
NA TRBD2 TRBJ2-1 TRBV4-1 CASSQEGTSGRGEQFF TGCGCCAGCAGCCAAGAGGGGACTAGCGGGAGGGGTGAGCAGTTCTTC
NA TRBD2 TRBJ2-1 TRBV7-2 CASSFDRTSGYNEQFF TGTGCCAGCAGCTTTGATCGGACTAGCGGCTACAATGAGCAGTTCTTC
NA NA TRBJ1-4 TRBV6-5 CASRQGGIEKLFF TGTGCCAGCAGGCAGGGAGGTATTGAAAAACTGTTTTTT
NA TRBD1 TRBJ1-2 TRBV27 CASSWAQGSNYGYTF TGTGCCAGCAGTTGGGCACAGGGGTCTAACTATGGCTACACCTTC
once NA TRBJ1-4 TRBV5-1 CASSQQAIQGSNEKLFF TGCGCCAGCAGCCAGCAAGCCATTCAGGGATCTAATGAAAAACTGTTTTTT
NA NA TRBJ2-2 TRBV7-9 CASSLRGITGELFF TGTGCCAGCAGTCTTCGGGGGATTACCGGGGAGCTGTTTTTT
once NA TRBJ1-1 TRBV7-2 CASSRGPKNTEAFF TGTGCCAGCAGCCGGGGTCCTAAGAACACTGAAGCTTTCTTT
NA NA TRBJ2-7 TRBV27 CASSNLESGSEQYF TGTGCCAGCAGTAACCTCGAATCGGGGAGCGAGCAGTACTTC
NA NA TRBJ1-2 TRBV7-9 CASSLAGKGGNYGYTF TGTGCCAGCAGCTTAGCGGGGAAGGGGGGGAACTATGGCTACACCTTC
NA TRBD2 TRBJ2-3 TRBV6-2/TRBV6-3 CASSKVGGADTQYF TGTGCCAGCAGTAAAGTTGGGGGGGCAGATACGCAGTATTTT
once NA TRBJ1-5 TRBV16 CASSQSGHSNQPQHF TGTGCCAGCAGCCAATCGGGCCATAGCAATCAGCCCCAGCATTTT
NA TRBD1 TRBJ2-5 TRBV6-5 CASTTGQGGETQYF TGTGCCAGCACCACAGGACAGGGGGGGGAGACCCAGTACTTC
NA TRBD2 TRBJ2-7 TRBV10-3 CAISRREQGASSGRVLSYEQYF TGTGCCATCAGCCGGAGGGAACAGGGGGCCTCTAGCGGGAGGGTCCTCTCCTACGAGCAGTACTTC
NA NA TRBJ2-3 TRBV7-2 CASRRGLLAVSDTQYF TGTGCCAGCAGACGTGGACTCCTGGCGGTATCAGATACGCAGTATTTT
NA NA TRBJ1-2 TRBV7-2 CASSPATKIYGYTF TGTGCCAGCAGTCCCGCGACAAAAATCTATGGCTACACCTTC
NA NA TRBJ1-3 TRBV10-2 CASSEIFRNTIYF TGCGCCAGCAGTGAAATTTTCAGAAACACCATATATTTT
NA NA TRBJ1-5 TRBV4-2 CASSQVREDYQPQHF TGTGCCAGCAGCCAAGTCCGAGAGGATTATCAGCCCCAGCATTTT
NA TRBD2 TRBJ2-1 TRBV7-2 CASSLARTSGTRKDSNEQFF TGTGCCAGCAGCTTAGCGCGAACTAGCGGGACCCGAAAGGATTCCAATGAGCAGTTCTTC
NA NA TRBJ1-1 TRBV5-5 CASSSLGQGAFF TGTGCCAGCAGCTCGCTGGGACAAGGGGCTTTCTTT
NA NA TRBJ1-5 TRBV27 CASSPYDGIRPQHF TGTGCCAGCAGTCCCTACGACGGGATTCGACCCCAGCATTTT
NA TRBD2 TRBJ2-1 TRBV7-2 CASSPRGRGWEQFF TGTGCCAGCAGCCCGCGAGGGAGGGGTTGGGAGCAGTTCTTC
few TRBD1 TRBJ1-4 TRBV15 CATSRLQGAGEKLFF TGTGCCACCAGCAGACTACAGGGGGCAGGTGAAAAACTGTTTTTT
NA TRBD1 TRBJ2-2 TRBV27 CASSPATGVPSRAGELFF TGTGCCAGCAGTCCTGCGACAGGGGTCCCATCAAGGGCCGGGGAGCTGTTTTTT
NA TRBD1 TRBJ1-4 TRBV16 CASSRDRREKLFF TGTGCCAGCAGCCGGGACAGGCGGGAAAAACTGTTTTTT